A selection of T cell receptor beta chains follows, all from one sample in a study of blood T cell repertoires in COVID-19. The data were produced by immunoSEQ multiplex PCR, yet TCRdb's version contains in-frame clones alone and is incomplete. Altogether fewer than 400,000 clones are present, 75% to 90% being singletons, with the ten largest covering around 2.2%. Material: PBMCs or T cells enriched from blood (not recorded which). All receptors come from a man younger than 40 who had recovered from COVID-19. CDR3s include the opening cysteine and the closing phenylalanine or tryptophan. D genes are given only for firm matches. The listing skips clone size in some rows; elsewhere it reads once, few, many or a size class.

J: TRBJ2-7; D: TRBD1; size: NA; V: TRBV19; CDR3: CASSIVNRGGEQYF; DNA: TGTGCCAGTAGTATAGTCAACAGGGGCGGGGAGCAGTACTTC
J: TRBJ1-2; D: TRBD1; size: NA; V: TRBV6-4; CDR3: CASTPGDRGYGGYTF; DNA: TGTGCCAGCACCCCCGGGGACAGGGGCTACGGTGGCTACACCTTC
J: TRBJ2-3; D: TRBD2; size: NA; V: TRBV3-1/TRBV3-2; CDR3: CASSEWASGEQDTQYF; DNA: TGTGCCAGCAGCGAGTGGGCTAGCGGGGAGCAAGATACGCAGTATTTT
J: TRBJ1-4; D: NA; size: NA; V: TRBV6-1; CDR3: CASSDVRQASGEKLFF; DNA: TGTGCCAGCAGTGACGTAAGACAGGCCAGTGGGGAAAAACTGTTTTTT
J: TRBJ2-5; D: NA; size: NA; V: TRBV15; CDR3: CATSRDGAREETQYF; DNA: TGTGCCACCAGCAGAGATGGGGCCCGAGAGGAGACCCAGTACTTC
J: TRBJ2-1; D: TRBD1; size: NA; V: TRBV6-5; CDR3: CASSFPGQGLNEQFF; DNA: TGTGCCAGCAGTTTTCCGGGACAGGGACTCAATGAGCAGTTCTTC
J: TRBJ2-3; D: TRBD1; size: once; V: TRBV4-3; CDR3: CASSQDGRGNTQYF; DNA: TGCGCCAGCAGCCAAGATGGCAGGGGGAATACGCAGTATTTT
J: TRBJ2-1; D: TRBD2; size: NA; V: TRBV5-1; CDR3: CASSLLVPSGASYNEQFF; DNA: TGCGCCAGCAGCCTTTTGGTGCCTAGCGGGGCATCCTACAATGAGCAGTTCTTC
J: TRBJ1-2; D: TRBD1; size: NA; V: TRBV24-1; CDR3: CATSQGGVIGYTF; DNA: TGTGCCACCAGTCAAGGGGGCGTTATTGGCTACACCTTC
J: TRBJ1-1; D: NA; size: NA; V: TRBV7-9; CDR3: CASSALQRNTEAFF; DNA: TGTGCCAGCAGCGCATTACAGAGGAACACTGAAGCTTTCTTT
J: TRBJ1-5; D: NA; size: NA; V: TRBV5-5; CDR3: CASSLRQNNQPQHF; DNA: TGTGCCAGCAGCTTACGACAGAACAATCAGCCCCAGCATTTT
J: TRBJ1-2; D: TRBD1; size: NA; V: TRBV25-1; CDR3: CATTDPGRQGLTGGYTF; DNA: TGTGCCACCACTGATCCGGGTCGACAGGGGCTAACGGGGGGCTACACCTTC
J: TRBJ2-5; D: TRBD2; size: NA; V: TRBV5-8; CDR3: CASITYFPGGSGQYF; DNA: TGTGCCAGCATTACGTACTTCCCGGGGGGTTCGGGCCAGTACTTC
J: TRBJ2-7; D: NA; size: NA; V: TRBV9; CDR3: CASSMTGTGDEQYF; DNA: TGTGCCAGCAGCATGACAGGGACTGGAGACGAGCAGTACTTC
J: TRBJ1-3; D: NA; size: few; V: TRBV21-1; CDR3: CASSTLDRAGNTIYF; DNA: TGTGCCAGCAGCACCCTAGACAGGGCTGGAAACACCATATATTTT
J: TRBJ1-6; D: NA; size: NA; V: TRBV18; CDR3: CASSPYTQDSYNSPLHF; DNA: TGTGCCAGCTCACCATACACCCAGGACAGCTATAATTCACCCCTCCACTTT
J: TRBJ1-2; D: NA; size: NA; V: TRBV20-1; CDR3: CSAAGDGGYTF; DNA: TGCAGTGCTGCTGGAGATGGTGGCTACACCTTC
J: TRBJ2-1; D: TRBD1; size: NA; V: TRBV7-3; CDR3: CASSLQGAGEQFF; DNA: TGTGCCAGCAGCTTGCAGGGGGCCGGGGAGCAGTTCTTC
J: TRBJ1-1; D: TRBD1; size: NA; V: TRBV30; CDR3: CAWSPNWTGRNTEAFF; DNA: TGTGCCTGGAGTCCTAATTGGACAGGGAGGAACACTGAAGCTTTCTTT
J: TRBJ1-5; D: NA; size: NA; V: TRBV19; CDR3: CASIPGSGVINQPQHF; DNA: TGTGCCAGTATCCCCGGATCAGGGGTCATCAATCAGCCCCAGCATTTT
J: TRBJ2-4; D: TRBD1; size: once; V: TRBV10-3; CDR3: CAISPGQGIENIQYF; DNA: TGTGCCATCAGTCCGGGACAGGGGATCGAAAACATTCAGTACTTC
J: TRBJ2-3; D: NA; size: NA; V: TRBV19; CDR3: CASARTGGDTQYF; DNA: TGTGCCAGCGCGCGCACGGGTGGGGATACGCAGTATTTT
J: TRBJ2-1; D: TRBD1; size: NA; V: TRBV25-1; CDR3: CASHRQGSYNEQFF; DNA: TGTGCCAGTCATAGACAGGGGTCCTACAATGAGCAGTTCTTC
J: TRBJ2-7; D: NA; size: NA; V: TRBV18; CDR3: CASSPVVGDSSYEQYF; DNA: TGTGCCAGCTCACCTGTAGTAGGGGATAGCTCCTACGAGCAGTACTTC
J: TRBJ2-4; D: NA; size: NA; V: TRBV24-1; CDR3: CATSDSDSLAKNIQYF; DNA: TGTGCCACCAGTGATTCGGACAGCCTAGCCAAAAACATTCAGTACTTC
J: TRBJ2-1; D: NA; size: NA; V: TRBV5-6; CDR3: CASSFVAGSSYNEQFF; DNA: TGTGCCAGCAGCTTTGTTGCGGGGAGTTCCTACAATGAGCAGTTCTTC
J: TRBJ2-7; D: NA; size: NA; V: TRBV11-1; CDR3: CASSLAGGGYEQYF; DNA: TGTGCCAGCAGCTTAGCCGGAGGTGGCTACGAGCAGTACTTC
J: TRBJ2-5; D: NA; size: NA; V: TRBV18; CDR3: CASSPEQTQYF; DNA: TGTGCCAGCTCACCGGAGCAGACCCAGTACTTC
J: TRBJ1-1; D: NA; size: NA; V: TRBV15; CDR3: CATSPQGGNTEAFF; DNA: TGTGCCACCAGCCCCCAGGGTGGGAACACTGAAGCTTTCTTT
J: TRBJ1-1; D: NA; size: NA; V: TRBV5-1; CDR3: CASSLATVAGTEAFF; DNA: TGCGCCAGCAGCTTGGCTACAGTGGCGGGAACTGAAGCTTTCTTT
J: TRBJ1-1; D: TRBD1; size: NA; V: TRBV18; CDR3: CASSPGQGAGTEAFF; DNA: TGTGCCAGCTCACCCGGACAGGGGGCGGGTACTGAAGCTTTCTTT
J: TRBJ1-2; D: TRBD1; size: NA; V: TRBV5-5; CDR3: CASSLQQGAGYGYTF; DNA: TGTGCCAGCAGCTTACAACAGGGGGCTGGCTATGGCTACACCTTC
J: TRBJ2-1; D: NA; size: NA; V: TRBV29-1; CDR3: CSVAEPSYNEQFF; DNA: TGCAGCGTTGCCGAGCCCTCCTACAATGAGCAGTTCTTC
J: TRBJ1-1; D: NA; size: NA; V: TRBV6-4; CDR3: CASRLTENTEAFF; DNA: TGTGCCAGCAGATTGACAGAGAACACTGAAGCTTTCTTT
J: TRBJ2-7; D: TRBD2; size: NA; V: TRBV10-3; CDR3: CAISEGISGRNYEQYF; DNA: TGTGCCATCAGTGAGGGGATTAGCGGGCGGAACTACGAGCAGTACTTC
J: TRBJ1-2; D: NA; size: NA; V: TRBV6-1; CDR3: CASSELPNSYGYTF; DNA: TGTGCCAGCAGTGAACTCCCAAACTCATATGGCTACACCTTC
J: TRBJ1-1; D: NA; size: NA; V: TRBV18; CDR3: CASSPGLDTEAFF; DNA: TGTGCCAGCTCCCCGGGACTCGACACTGAAGCTTTCTTT
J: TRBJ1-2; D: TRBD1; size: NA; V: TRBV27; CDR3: CASSPRTGLGYGYTF; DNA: TGTGCCAGCAGCCCCCGGACAGGGTTAGGCTATGGCTACACCTTC
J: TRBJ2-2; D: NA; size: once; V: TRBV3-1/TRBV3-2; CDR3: CASSFSTGELFF; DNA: TGTGCCAGCAGCTTCTCCACCGGGGAGCTGTTTTTT
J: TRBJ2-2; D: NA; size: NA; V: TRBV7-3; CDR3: CASSLSRGTGELFF; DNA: TGTGCCAGCAGCTTAAGCCGGGGAACCGGGGAGCTGTTTTTT
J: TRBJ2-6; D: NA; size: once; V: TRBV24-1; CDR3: CATQRAAGANVLTF; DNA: TGTGCCACACAGCGGGCTGCCGGGGCCAACGTCCTGACTTTC
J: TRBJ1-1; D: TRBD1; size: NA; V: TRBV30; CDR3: CAWSVVHGRGPRSTEAFF; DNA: TGTGCCTGGAGTGTGGTTCACGGAAGGGGGCCCAGGAGCACTGAAGCTTTCTTT
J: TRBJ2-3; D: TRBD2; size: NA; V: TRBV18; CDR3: CASSPIGGGTDTQYF; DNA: TGTGCCAGCTCACCAATAGGCGGGGGGACAGATACGCAGTATTTT
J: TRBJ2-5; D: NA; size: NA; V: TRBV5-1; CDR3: CASSSFPDTQETQYF; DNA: TGCGCCAGCAGCTCTTTTCCGGACACCCAAGAGACCCAGTACTTC
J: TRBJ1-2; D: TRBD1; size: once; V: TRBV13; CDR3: CASSLSRTGVGGYTF; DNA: TGTGCCAGCAGCTTATCGAGGACAGGTGTCGGAGGCTACACCTTC
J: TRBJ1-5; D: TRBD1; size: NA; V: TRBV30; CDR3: CAWSPDRGNQPQHF; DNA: TGTGCCTGGAGTCCTGACAGGGGCAATCAGCCCCAGCATTTT
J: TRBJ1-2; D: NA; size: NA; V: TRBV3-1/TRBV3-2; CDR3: CASSQSGYYGYTF; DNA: TGTGCCAGCAGCCAATCAGGATACTATGGCTACACCTTC
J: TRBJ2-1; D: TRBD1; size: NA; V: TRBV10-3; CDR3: CAISKVLRGQTDSLTYNEQFF; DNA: TGTGCCATCAGTAAGGTTCTACGGGGACAGACCGATTCCTTAACCTACAATGAGCAGTTCTTC